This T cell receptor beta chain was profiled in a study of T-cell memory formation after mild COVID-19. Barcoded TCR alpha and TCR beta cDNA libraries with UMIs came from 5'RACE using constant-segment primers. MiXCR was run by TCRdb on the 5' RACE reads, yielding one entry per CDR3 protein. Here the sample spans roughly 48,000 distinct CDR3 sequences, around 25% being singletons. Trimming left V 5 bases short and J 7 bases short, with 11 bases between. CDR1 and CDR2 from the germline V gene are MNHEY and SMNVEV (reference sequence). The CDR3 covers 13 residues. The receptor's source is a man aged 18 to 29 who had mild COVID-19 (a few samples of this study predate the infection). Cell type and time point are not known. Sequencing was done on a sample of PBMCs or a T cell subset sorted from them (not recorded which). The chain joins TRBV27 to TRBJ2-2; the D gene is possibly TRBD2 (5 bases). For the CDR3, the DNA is TGTGCCAGCAGTATCGGGGAAGGCGGGGAGCTGTTTTTT. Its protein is CASSIGEGGELFF.